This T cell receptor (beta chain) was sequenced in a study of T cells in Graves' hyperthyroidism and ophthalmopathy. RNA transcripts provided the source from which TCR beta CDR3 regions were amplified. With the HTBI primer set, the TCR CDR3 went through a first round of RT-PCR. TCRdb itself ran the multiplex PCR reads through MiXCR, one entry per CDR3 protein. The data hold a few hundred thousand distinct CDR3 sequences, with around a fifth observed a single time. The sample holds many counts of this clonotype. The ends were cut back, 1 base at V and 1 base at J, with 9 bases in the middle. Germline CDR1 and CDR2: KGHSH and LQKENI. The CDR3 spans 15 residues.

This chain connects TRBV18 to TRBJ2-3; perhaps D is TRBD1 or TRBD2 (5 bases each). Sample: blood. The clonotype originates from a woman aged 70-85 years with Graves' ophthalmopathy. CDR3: CASSPRRDGTDTQYF. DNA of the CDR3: TGTGCCAGCTCACCACGTAGGGACGGCACAGATACGCAGTATTTT.